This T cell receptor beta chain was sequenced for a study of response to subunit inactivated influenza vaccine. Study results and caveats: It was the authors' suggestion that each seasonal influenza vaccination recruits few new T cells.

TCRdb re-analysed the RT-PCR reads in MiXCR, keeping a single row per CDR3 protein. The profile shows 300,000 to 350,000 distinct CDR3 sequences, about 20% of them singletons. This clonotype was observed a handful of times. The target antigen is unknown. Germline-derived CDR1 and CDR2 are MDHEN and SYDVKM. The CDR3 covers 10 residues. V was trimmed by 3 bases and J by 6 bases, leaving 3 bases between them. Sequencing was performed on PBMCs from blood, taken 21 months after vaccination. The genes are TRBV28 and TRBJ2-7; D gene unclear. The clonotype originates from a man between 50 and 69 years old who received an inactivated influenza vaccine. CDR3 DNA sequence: TGTGCCAGCAGTTTCACCGAGCAGTACTTC. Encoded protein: CASSFTEQYF.